The source of this T cell receptor beta chain is a study of OX40 agonist ivuxolimab in advanced cancers. Profiling relied on immunoSEQ multiplex PCR, and the TCRdb table lists in-frame clones only, not all of them. The data contain fewer than 30,000 clones, 65% to 80% of them singletons. Germline-derived CDR1 and CDR2 are MNHNY and SVGAGI (reference sequence). Trimming at V came to 7 bases and at J to 0 bases, leaving 5 bases not matched to a gene. There are 14 residues in the CDR3. V usage is TRBV6-6 and J usage is TRBJ2-7, with 8 bases identical to TRBD2. This receptor was taken from an adult with an advanced solid tumor such as melanoma, head and neck, liver or kidney cancer. This specimen consisted of CD4+ or CD8+ T cells sorted from blood, obtained in a trial of the OX40 agonist ivuxolimab. In DNA, the CDR3 is TGTGCCAGCACCTCGGGGGGGGTCTCCTACGAGCAGTACTTC. It codes for CASTSGGVSYEQYF.